Shown below are 10 T cell receptor beta chains from a single sample sequenced in a study of chemoradiotherapy in HPV16-positive cancers. Clones were sequenced by immunoSEQ multiplex PCR, and TCRdb holds only the in-frame ones, with some missing. This table holds over a thousand clones, less than 85% found once. Here the sequenced sample was tumor tissue, taken from a patient who underwent chemoradiotherapy. Receptor source: a human donor with HPV-associated anogenital cancer.

The rearrangement joins TRBV28 to TRBJ2-7, with D unclear. Trimming removed 3 bases at V and 0 bases at J, with 9 bases between. Germline-derived CDR1 and CDR2 are MDHEN and SYDVKM. This CDR3 is built from 14 residues. CDR3 sequence (DNA): TGTGCCAGCAGTTTGGGGTTTTTCTCCTACGAGCAGTACTTC. This translates into CASSLGFFSYEQYF.

The rearrangement uses TRBV11-1 and TRBJ1-1; no reliable D call. This CDR3 has 15 amino acids. Germline CDR1 and CDR2: SGHAT and FQDESV (reference sequence). The ends were cut back, 4 bases at V and 3 bases at J, with 15 bases in the middle. The CDR3 bases are TGTGCCAGCAGCTCCTCCAAGGGCGAATACACTGAAGCTTTCTTT. Protein product: CASSSSKGEYTEAFF.

The genes are TRBV28 and TRBJ1-2; 7 bases match TRBD1. The J segment lost 3 bases and the V segment lost 7 bases, leaving 17 bases of the junction unmatched. Germline CDR1 is MDHEN and CDR2 is SYDVKM. The CDR3 spans 17 residues. CDR3 in DNA: TGTGCCAGCACCCTCGACAGGGAGTCTTCCCCTGACTATGGCTACACCTTC. Translation gives CASTLDRESSPDYGYTF.

The CDR3 sequence: CASRAGGQTNEKLFF. CDR3 nucleotide sequence: TGTGCCAGCAGGGCGGGCGGACAGACTAATGAAAAACTGTTTTTT. The chain has TRBV2 and TRBJ1-4; possibly TRBD1 for D (6 bases). Germline V gene lookup returns CDR1 SNHLY and CDR2 FYNNEI. Deletions cut 6 bases from V and 2 bases from J, with 13 bases between. This CDR3 is built from 15 residues.

This clone showed up just once. V is TRBV9 and J is TRBJ2-5; no clear D gene. The V gene lost 0 bases and the J gene lost 1 base, with 7 bases spanning the gap. The CDR3 runs 14 residues. CDR1 SGDLS and CDR2 YYNGEE come from the germline V gene. CDR3: CASSVEPFQETQYF. In DNA, the CDR3 is TGTGCCAGCAGCGTAGAACCCTTCCAAGAGACCCAGTACTTC.

The chain uses TRBV5-1 and TRBJ2-3, with 7 positions matching TRBD2. Germline CDR1 SGHRS, CDR2 YFSETQ. CDR3 length: 14 amino acids. Unmatched junction bases numbered 5, after V lost 7 bases and J lost 0 bases. The CDR3 here is CASEGLGSTDTQYF. DNA for the CDR3: TGCGCCAGCGAAGGACTAGGAAGCACAGATACGCAGTATTTT. Combining the CDR3 with reference TRBV5-1 and TRBJ2-3 gives the whole variable domain KAGVTQTPRYLIKTRGQQVTLSCSPISGHRSVSWYQQTPGQGLQFLFEYFSETQRNKGNFPGRFSGRQFSNSRSEMNVSTLELGDSALYLCASEGLGSTDTQYFGPGTRLTVL.

The chain combines TRBV11-3 with TRBJ1-1; 8 bases map to TRBD1. Per the germline V gene, CDR1 is SGHNT and CDR2 is YENEEA. V was pared by 3 bases and J by 1 base, with 4 bases of the junction left unmatched. The CDR3 totals 15 residues. This CDR3 reads CASSLARGRNTEAFF. DNA of the CDR3: TGTGCCAGCAGCTTGGCCAGGGGGCGGAACACTGAAGCTTTCTTT. Together with reference TRBV11-3 and TRBJ1-1, the CDR3 gives the full variable domain: EAGVVQSPRYKIIEKKQPVAFWCNPISGHNTLYWYLQNLGQGPELLIRYENEEAVDDSQLPKDRFSAERLKGVDSTLKIQPAELGDSAVYLCASSLARGRNTEAFFGQGTRLTVV.

V is TRBV5-6 and J is TRBJ2-1, with D unresolved. There are 12 residues in the CDR3. Germline V gene sequence: CDR1 SGHDT, CDR2 YYEEEE. V was trimmed by 4 bases and J by 9 bases, leaving 11 bases between them. CDR3 loop: CASSQASSEQFF. DNA for the CDR3: TGTGCCAGCAGCCAGGCGTCCAGTGAGCAGTTCTTC. The variable domain in full, with the rest retrieved from reference TRBV5-6 and TRBJ2-1, is DAGVTQSPTHLIKTRGQQVTLRCSPKSGHDTVSWYQQALGQGPQFIFQYYEEEERQRGNFPDRFSGHQFPNYSSELNVNALLLGDSALYLCASSQASSEQFFGPGTRLTVL.

The CDR3 region is CASSPTPREFEETQYF. DNA for the CDR3: TGTGCCAGCAGCCCCACCCCACGGGAGTTCGAAGAGACCCAGTACTTC. The V and J genes are TRBV7-2 and TRBJ2-5, with D perhaps TRBD2 (6 bases). Per germline, CDR1 SGHTA and CDR2 FQGNSA. Trimming took off 5 bases at V and 3 bases at J, with 19 bases between the two ends. The CDR3 runs to 16 residues.

V usage is TRBV7-9 and J usage is TRBJ2-3; the D is unclear. CDR3 length equals 12 residues. Germline V lookup: CDR1 SEHNR, CDR2 FQNEAQ (reference sequence). Trimming pared 5 bases from V and 6 bases from J, leaving 9 bases between. The CDR3 here is CASSPSGDTQYF. CDR3 nucleotide sequence: TGTGCCAGCAGCCCCTCCGGGGATACGCAGTATTTT.